The 17 T cell receptor beta chains listed next were all sequenced from one sample in a study of patients and donors after allogeneic stem cell transplantation. TCRdb itself ran the RT-PCR reads through MiXCR, one entry per CDR3 protein. This table has 70,000 to 75,000 distinct CDR3 sequences, about 25% appearing once. The specimen sequenced was blood, either unsorted or a sorted T cell fraction (not recorded which). The receptor set was obtained from a human donor who was either an allogeneic HSCT recipient or a stem cell or donor lymphocyte infusion donor (not recorded which). It is not recorded whose cells these are; they may come from a transplant donor.

This clonotype was recorded at least ten times. The J gene is TRBJ1-4, the V gene TRBV3-1; D is ambiguous. The germline V gene has CDR1 LGHDT and CDR2 YNNKEL (reference sequence). This CDR3 has 12 residues. Trimming left V 3 bases short and J 7 bases short, with 6 bases between. CDR3 amino acids: CASSHEGEKLFF. CDR3 DNA sequence: TGTGCCAGCAGCCACGAAGGTGAAAAACTGTTTTTT.

This clonotype came up a few times. This chain connects TRBV7-3 to TRBJ2-3, with D tentatively TRBD1 (6 bases). The CDR3 sequence is 13 residues long. Trimming pared 6 bases from V and 6 bases from J, leaving 13 bases between. The germline V gene has CDR1 SGHTA and CDR2 FQGTGA. The CDR3: CASRVDRFDTQYF. DNA of the CDR3: TGTGCCAGCAGAGTCGACAGGTTTGATACGCAGTATTTT.

This sequence joins TRBV5-1 and TRBJ2-1; 14 bases align to TRBD2. This CDR3 contains 17 residues. Germline V gene data show CDR1 as SGHRS and CDR2 as YFSETQ. Germline trimming cut 2 bases from V and 3 bases from J; bases unmatched to any gene: 4. The CDR3 here is CASSFGLAGGSYNEQFF. The DNA for the CDR3 is TGCGCCAGCAGCTTCGGACTAGCGGGGGGAAGCTACAATGAGCAGTTCTTC.

V gene TRBV5-6 combines with J gene TRBJ1-5; D gene ambiguous. The CDR3 contains 14 residues. Trimming stripped 4 bases from V and 2 bases from J, with 10 bases between. Per the germline V gene, CDR1 is SGHDT and CDR2 is YYEEEE. CDR3 amino acids: CASSIWGGNQPQHF. The CDR3 DNA is TGTGCCAGCAGCATTTGGGGAGGCAATCAGCCCCAGCATTTT.

The chain joins TRBV7-6 to TRBJ2-7; D may be TRBD1 or TRBD2 (5 bases each). V was trimmed by 8 bases and J by 4 bases, leaving 18 bases between them. This CDR3 contains 14 residues. The germline V gene has CDR1 SGHVS and CDR2 FNYEAQ. CDR3 coding DNA: TGTGCCAGCTCTGAAGGGACCCCCGGGTACGAGCAGTACTTC. Its translation: CASSEGTPGYEQYF.

This chain joins TRBV18 and TRBJ1-1; 8 positions match TRBD1. The CDR3 extends over 19 amino acids. Trimming at V came to 0 bases and at J to 2 bases, leaving 14 bases not matched to a gene. Germline V gene lookup returns CDR1 KGHSH and CDR2 LQKENI. CDR3 DNA: TGTGCCAGCTCACCACCTCTGAGAGTGGGGGACAGGACCAACACTGAAGCTTTCTTT. Its protein is CASSPPLRVGDRTNTEAFF.

The V gene is TRBV5-6, the J gene TRBJ2-3, with 11 bases aligning to TRBD2. Germline V gene data show CDR1 as SGHDT and CDR2 as YYEEEE. The CDR3 sequence is 13 residues long. Trimming took 0 bases from V and 14 from J; bases not matched to a gene: 5. This CDR3 reads CASSLVLAGGWYF. CDR3 DNA sequence: TGTGCCAGCAGCTTGGTCCTAGCGGGGGGCTGGTATTTT.

This clonotype was seen a few times. V usage is TRBV5-1 and J usage is TRBJ2-3; D ambiguous. The germline V gene has CDR1 SGHRS and CDR2 YFSETQ. The CDR3 runs to 15 residues. V was clipped by 0 bases and J by 2 bases, with 10 bases between them. CDR3: CASSLEAPSTDTQYF. In nucleotides, the CDR3 is TGCGCCAGCAGCTTGGAGGCTCCCTCCACAGATACGCAGTATTTT.

The chain links TRBV9 to TRBJ2-3, with 7 bases matching TRBD1. Germline CDR1 is SGDLS and CDR2 is YYNGEE. The CDR3 runs 13 residues. J lost 4 bases, V lost 3 bases, and 2 bases had no gene match. Here the CDR3 reads CASSGDSADTQYF. DNA of the CDR3: TGTGCCAGCAGCGGGGACAGCGCAGATACGCAGTATTTT.

This clonotype was seen more than once but under ten times. J is TRBJ1-2 and V is TRBV7-9; D ambiguous. CDR3 length: 13 amino acids. Germline V CDR1 and CDR2: SEHNR, FQNEAQ (reference sequence). With 6 bases removed from V and 3 bases from J, the gap between germline ends came to 11 bases. The CDR3: CASRRSSYYGYTF. The CDR3 region has the DNA TGTGCCAGCAGGCGAAGCAGCTACTATGGCTACACCTTC.

This clonotype was seen a few times. The chain recombines TRBV19 with TRBJ1-6; no clear D. Germline values: CDR1 LNHDA, CDR2 SQIVND (reference sequence). This CDR3 has 14 residues. The V end was cut by 8 bases, the J end by 6 bases, with 14 bases between. The CDR3 DNA sequence: TGTGCCAGTGTTGAACATCACCTTAATTCACCCCTCCACTTT. This codes for CASVEHHLNSPLHF. Filled out from reference TRBV19 and TRBJ1-6, the complete variable domain reads DGGITQSPKYLFRKEGQNVTLSCEQNLNHDAMYWYRQDPGQGLRLIYYSQIVNDFQKGDIAEGYSVSREKKESFPLTVTSAQKNPTAFYLCASVEHHLNSPLHFGNGTRLTVT.

The chain combines TRBV10-3 with TRBJ1-2, with D possibly matching TRBD1 (6 bases). Deletions cut 6 bases from V and 1 base from J, with 12 bases between. The CDR3 length is 14 residues. Germline V gene lookup returns CDR1 ENHRY and CDR2 SYGVKD. The CDR3 reads CAIRRQEINYGYTF. The CDR3, as DNA: TGTGCCATCAGGCGACAGGAGATTAACTATGGCTACACCTTC.

In this sample, this clonotype turned up a few times. V and J are TRBV5-5 and TRBJ2-4, with D unclear. CDR3 length: 15 residues. In germline, CDR1 is SGHKS, CDR2 YYEKEE (reference sequence). V gave up 1 base and J gave up 0 bases, with 8 bases separating them. The CDR3 DNA reads as TGTGCCAGCAGCTTGCCATGGCTAGCCAAAAACATTCAGTACTTC. The encoded protein is CASSLPWLAKNIQYF.

This clonotype occurred many times. The chain uses TRBV12-3 or TRBV12-4 and TRBJ1-5; 9 bases align to TRBD1. After removal of 7 bases from V and 0 bases from J, the junction contained 7 bases not matched to a gene. The CDR3 runs 16 residues. Here the CDR3 reads CASTGPGQGSNQPQHF. The CDR3 coding sequence is TGTGCCAGCACCGGACCGGGACAGGGTAGCAATCAGCCCCAGCATTTT.

The genes are TRBV27 and TRBJ1-4; 7 positions agree with TRBD1. The CDR3 is made up of 17 amino acids. Per germline, CDR1 MNHEY and CDR2 SMNVEV (reference sequence). CDR3 region: CATAGQTATATNEKLFF. The CDR3 DNA sequence: TGTGCTACAGCGGGACAGACAGCCACTGCAACTAATGAAAAACTGTTTTTT.

The V call is TRBV18, the J call TRBJ2-1, with a possible D match to TRBD1 (6 bases). CDR1 and CDR2 (germline): KGHSH, LQKENI. The germline V and J ends were trimmed by 4 bases and 0 bases, with 10 bases remaining between them. This CDR3 spans 15 amino acids. The CDR3, as DNA: TGTGCCAGCTCACTACACAGGGACTCCTACAATGAGCAGTTCTTC. As protein: CASSLHRDSYNEQFF.

A few counts support this clonotype. V is TRBV18 and J is TRBJ1-1, with a tentative D call TRBD1 (6 bases). Germline assignment: CDR1 KGHSH and CDR2 LQKENI. The CDR3 length is 17 residues. V was clipped by 3 bases and J by 3 bases, with 20 bases between them. The CDR3 region is CASSPDGETGLDTEAFF. CDR3 DNA sequence: TGTGCCAGCTCACCGGATGGGGAGACAGGTTTGGACACTGAAGCTTTCTTT.